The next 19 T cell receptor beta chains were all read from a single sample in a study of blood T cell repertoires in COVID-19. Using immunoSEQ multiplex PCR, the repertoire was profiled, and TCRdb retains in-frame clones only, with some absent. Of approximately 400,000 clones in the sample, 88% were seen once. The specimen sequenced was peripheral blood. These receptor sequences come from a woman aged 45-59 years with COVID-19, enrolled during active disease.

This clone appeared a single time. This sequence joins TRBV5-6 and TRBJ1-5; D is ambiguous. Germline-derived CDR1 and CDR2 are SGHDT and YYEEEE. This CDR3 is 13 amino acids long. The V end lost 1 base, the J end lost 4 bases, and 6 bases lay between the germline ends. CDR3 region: CASSLNRNQPQHF. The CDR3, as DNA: TGTGCCAGCAGCTTGAATCGGAATCAGCCCCAGCATTTT.

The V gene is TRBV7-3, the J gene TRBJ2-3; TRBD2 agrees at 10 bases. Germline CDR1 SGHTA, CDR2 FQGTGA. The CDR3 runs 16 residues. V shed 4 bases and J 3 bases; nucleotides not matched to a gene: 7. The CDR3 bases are TGTGCCAGCAGCTCCCGGGTAGCGGGGGGTACAGATACGCAGTATTTT. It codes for CASSSRVAGGTDTQYF.

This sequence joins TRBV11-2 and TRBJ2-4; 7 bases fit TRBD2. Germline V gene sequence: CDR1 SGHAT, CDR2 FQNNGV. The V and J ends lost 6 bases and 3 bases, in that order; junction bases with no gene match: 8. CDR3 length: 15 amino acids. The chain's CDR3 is CASRNPGGDKNIQYF. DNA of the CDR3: TGTGCCAGCAGGAATCCTGGGGGGGACAAAAACATTCAGTACTTC.

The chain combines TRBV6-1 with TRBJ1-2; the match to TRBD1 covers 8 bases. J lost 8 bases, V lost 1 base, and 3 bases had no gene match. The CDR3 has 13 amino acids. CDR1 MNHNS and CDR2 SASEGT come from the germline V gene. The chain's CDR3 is CASSEGGDRGYTF. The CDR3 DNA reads TGTGCCAGCAGTGAAGGGGGGGACAGGGGCTACACCTTC.

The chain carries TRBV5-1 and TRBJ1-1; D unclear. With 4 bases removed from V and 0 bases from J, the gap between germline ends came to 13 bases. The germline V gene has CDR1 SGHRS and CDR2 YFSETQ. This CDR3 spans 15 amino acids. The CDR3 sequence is CASSLGEGLNTEAFF. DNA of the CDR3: TGCGCCAGCAGCCTCGGAGAGGGCCTGAACACTGAAGCTTTCTTT.

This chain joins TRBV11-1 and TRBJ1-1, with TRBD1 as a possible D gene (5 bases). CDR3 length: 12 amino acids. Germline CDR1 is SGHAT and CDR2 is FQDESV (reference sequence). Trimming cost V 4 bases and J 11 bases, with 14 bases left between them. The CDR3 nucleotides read TGTGCCAGCAGCTCCCTAGGGGTAACGGCTTTCTTT. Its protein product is CASSSLGVTAFF.

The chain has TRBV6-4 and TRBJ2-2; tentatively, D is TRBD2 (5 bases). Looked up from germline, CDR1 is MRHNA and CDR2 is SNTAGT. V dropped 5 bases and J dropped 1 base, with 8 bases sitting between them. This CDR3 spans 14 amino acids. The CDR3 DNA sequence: TGTGCCAGCAGTATTCGGGGGAACACCGGGGAGCTGTTTTTT. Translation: CASSIRGNTGELFF.

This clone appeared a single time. The CDR3 sequence: CASSAEGFGELFF. DNA of the CDR3: TGTGCCAGCAGTGCTGAGGGATTCGGGGAGCTGTTTTTT. The chain recombines TRBV27 with TRBJ2-2, with D possibly TRBD2 on 5 matching bases. V was clipped by 5 bases and J by 7 bases, with 11 bases between them. The CDR3 contains 13 residues. Germline V CDR1 and CDR2: MNHEY, SMNVEV (reference sequence).

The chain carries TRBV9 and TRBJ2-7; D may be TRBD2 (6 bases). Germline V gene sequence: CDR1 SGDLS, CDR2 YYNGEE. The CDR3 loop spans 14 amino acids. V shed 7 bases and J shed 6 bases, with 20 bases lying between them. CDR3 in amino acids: CASGVGGLGREQYF. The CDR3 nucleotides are TGTGCCAGCGGTGTAGGAGGGTTGGGTCGCGAGCAGTACTTC.

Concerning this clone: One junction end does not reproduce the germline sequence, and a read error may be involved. CDR3 DNA sequence: TGTGCCGCCAGCAGAGGAGGGACAGGGGCGTCTTATGGCTACACCTTC. Translation gives CAASRGGTGASYGYTF. The chain joins TRBV15 to TRBJ1-2, with 10 nucleotides matching TRBD1. This CDR3 contains 16 residues. Germline loops: CDR1 LNHNV, CDR2 YYDKDF (reference sequence).

The CDR3 here is CATDRGVNTEAFF. The CDR3 DNA reads TGTGCCACAGACAGGGGAGTGAACACTGAAGCTTTCTTT. The chain has TRBV2 and TRBJ1-1; 8 bases are shared with TRBD1. The CDR3 consists of 13 residues. The germline gives CDR1 SNHLY, CDR2 FYNNEI. With 10 bases clipped from V and 0 bases from J, the junction kept 4 bases outside the gene matches.

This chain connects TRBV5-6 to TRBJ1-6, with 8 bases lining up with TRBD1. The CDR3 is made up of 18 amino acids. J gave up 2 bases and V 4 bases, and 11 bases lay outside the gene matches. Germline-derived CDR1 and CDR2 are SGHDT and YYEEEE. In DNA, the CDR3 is TGTGCCAGCAGCCTCTTCGACAGGGGTGGAACCTATAATTCACCCCTCCACTTT. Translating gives CASSLFDRGGTYNSPLHF. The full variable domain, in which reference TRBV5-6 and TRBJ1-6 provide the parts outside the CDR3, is DAGVTQSPTHLIKTRGQQVTLRCSPKSGHDTVSWYQQALGQGPQFIFQYYEEEERQRGNFPDRFSGHQFPNYSSELNVNALLLGDSALYLCASSLFDRGGTYNSPLHFGNGTRLTVT.

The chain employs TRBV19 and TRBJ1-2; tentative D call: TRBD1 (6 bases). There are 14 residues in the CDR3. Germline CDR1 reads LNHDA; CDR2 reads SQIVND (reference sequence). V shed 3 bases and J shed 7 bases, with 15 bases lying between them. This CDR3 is CASSITGKGGGYTF. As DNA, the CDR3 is TGTGCCAGTAGTATTACAGGGAAAGGTGGTGGCTACACCTTC.

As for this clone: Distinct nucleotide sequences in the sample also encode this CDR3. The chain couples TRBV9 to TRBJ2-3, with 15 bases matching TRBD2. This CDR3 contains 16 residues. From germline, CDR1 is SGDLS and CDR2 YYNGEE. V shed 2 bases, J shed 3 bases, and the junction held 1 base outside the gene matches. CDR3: CASSVGLAGGTDTQYF. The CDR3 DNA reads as TGTGCCAGCAGCGTGGGACTAGCGGGGGGAACAGATACGCAGTATTTT.

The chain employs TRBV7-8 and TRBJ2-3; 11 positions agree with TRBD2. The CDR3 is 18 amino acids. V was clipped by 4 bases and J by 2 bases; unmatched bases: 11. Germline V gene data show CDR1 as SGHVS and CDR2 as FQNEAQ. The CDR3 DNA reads TGTGCCAGCAGCTCCTACGCGACTAGCGGGGAATACACAGATACGCAGTATTTT. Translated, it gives CASSSYATSGEYTDTQYF.

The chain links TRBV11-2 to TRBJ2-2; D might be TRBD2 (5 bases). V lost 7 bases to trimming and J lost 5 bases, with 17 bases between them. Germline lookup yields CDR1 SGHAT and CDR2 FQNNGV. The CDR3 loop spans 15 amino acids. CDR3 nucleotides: TGTGCCAGCATCAAGAAAGGGAGTAGGACCGGGGAGCTGTTTTTT. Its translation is CASIKKGSRTGELFF.

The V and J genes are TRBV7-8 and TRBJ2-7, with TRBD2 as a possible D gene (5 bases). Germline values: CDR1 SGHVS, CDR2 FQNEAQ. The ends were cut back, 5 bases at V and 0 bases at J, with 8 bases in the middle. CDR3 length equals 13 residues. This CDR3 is CASSPGLSYEQYF. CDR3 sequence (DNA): TGTGCCAGCAGCCCAGGACTCTCCTACGAGCAGTACTTC.

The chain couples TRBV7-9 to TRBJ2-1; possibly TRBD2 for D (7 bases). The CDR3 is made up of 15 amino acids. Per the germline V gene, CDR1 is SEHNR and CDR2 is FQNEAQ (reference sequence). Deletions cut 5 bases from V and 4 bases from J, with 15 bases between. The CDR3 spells CASSRGGSGYNEQFF. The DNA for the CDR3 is TGTGCCAGCAGCCGCGGGGGCAGCGGTTACAATGAGCAGTTCTTC.

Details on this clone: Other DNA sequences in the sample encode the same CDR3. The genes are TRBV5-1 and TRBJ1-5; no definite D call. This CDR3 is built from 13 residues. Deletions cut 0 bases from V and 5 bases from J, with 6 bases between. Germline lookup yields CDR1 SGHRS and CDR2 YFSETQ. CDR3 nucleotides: TGCGCCAGCAGCTTGGGCGGCGATCAGCCCCAGCATTTT. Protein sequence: CASSLGGDQPQHF. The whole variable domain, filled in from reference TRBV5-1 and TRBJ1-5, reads KAGVTQTPRYLIKTRGQQVTLSCSPISGHRSVSWYQQTPGQGLQFLFEYFSETQRNKGNFPGRFSGRQFSNSRSEMNVSTLELGDSALYLCASSLGGDQPQHFGDGTRLSIL.